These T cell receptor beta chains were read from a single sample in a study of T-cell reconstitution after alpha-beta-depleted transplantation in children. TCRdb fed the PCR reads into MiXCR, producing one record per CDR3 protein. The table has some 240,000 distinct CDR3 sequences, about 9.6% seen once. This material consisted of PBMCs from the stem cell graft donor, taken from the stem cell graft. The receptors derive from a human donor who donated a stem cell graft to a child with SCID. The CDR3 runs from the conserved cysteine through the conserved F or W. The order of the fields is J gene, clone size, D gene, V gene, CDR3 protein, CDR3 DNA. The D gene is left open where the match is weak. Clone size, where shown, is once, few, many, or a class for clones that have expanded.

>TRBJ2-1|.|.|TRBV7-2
CASSSTGISYNEQFF
TGTGCCAGCAGCTCTACAGGGATCTCCTACAATGAGCAGTTCTTC
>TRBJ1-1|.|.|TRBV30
CAGGTLNTEAFF
TGTGCCGGCGGGACACTGAACACTGAAGCTTTCTTT
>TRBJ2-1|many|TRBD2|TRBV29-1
CSVGASGGAYNEQFF
TGCAGCGTCGGGGCTAGCGGGGGCGCCTACAATGAGCAGTTCTTC
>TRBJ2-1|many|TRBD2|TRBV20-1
CSASGGGHNEQFF
TGCAGTGCTAGCGGGGGGGGACACAATGAGCAGTTCTTC
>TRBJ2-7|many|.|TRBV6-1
CASSLYEQYF
TGTGCCAGCAGTCTTTACGAGCAGTACTTC
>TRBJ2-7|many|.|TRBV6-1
CASRGTGSYEQYF
TGTGCCAGCAGAGGGACGGGCTCCTACGAGCAGTACTTC
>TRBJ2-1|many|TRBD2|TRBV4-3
CASSQDTGGGGNEQFF
TGCGCCAGCAGCCAAGATACTGGCGGGGGGGGAAATGAGCAGTTCTTC
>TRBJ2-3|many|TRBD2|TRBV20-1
CSVPAFRGGADTQYF
TGCAGTGTCCCCGCGTTCCGGGGAGGGGCGGATACGCAGTATTTT
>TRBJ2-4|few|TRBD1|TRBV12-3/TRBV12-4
CASSSTGTGLIQYF
TGTGCCAGCAGCTCCACCGGGACAGGGCTAATTCAGTACTTC
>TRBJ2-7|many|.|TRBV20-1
CSASPVGVPIYEQYF
TGCAGTGCTAGTCCCGTAGGGGTCCCCATCTACGAGCAGTACTTC
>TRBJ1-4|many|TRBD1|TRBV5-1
CASSLRQGLNEKLFF
TGCGCCAGCAGCTTGCGACAGGGTCTTAATGAAAAACTGTTTTTT
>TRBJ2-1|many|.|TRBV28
CASSKGDGISYNEQFF
TGTGCCAGCAGTAAAGGGGACGGCATCTCCTACAATGAGCAGTTCTTC
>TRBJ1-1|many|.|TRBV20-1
CSARGLRTEAFF
TGCAGTGCTAGAGGTTTACGCACTGAAGCTTTCTTT
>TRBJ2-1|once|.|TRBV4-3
CASSQVRGSNEQFF
TGCGCCAGCAGCCAAGTACGGGGGTCCAATGAGCAGTTCTTC
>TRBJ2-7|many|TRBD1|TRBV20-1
CSAGQGARDEQYF
TGCAGTGCTGGACAGGGGGCGCGTGACGAGCAGTACTTC
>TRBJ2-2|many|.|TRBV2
CASSVYTNTGELFF
TGTGCCAGCAGTGTGTACACGAACACCGGGGAGCTGTTTTTT
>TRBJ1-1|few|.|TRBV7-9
CASSVWRGRDTEAFF
TGTGCCAGCTCCGTCTGGAGGGGGAGGGACACTGAAGCTTTCTTT
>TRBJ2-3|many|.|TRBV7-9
CASSSRHLDTQYF
TGTGCCAGCAGCTCCCGTCATCTGGATACGCAGTATTTT
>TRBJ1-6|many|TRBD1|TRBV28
CASRAGGSPLHF
TGTGCCAGCAGGGCAGGGGGTTCACCCCTCCACTTT
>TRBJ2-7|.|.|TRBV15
CATSRAGTISYEQYF
TGTGCCACCAGCAGAGCCGGGACCATTTCGTACGAGCAGTACTTC
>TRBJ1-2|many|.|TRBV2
CASSPAGGYTF
TGTGCCAGCAGTCCCGCAGGGGGCTACACCTTC
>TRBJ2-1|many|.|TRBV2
CASSEIRRATHNEQFF
TGTGCCAGCAGTGAGATCAGGAGGGCGACACACAATGAGCAGTTCTTC
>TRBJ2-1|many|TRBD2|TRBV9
CASSPGLAGGPWSEQFF
TGTGCCAGCAGCCCCGGACTAGCGGGGGGGCCCTGGAGTGAGCAGTTCTTC
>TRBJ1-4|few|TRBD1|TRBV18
CASSPLTGVGEKLFF
TGTGCCAGCTCACCACTGACAGGGGTTGGTGAAAAACTGTTTTTT
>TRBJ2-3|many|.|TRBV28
CASSLSTPTDTQYF
TGTGCCAGCAGTTTATCGACCCCCACAGATACGCAGTATTTT
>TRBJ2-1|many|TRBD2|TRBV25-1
CASERGYEQFF
TGTGCCAGCGAGCGGGGCTATGAGCAGTTCTTC
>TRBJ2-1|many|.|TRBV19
CASSIDRPSGGSYNEQFF
TGTGCCAGTAGTATAGACCGCCCATCGGGTGGGTCCTACAATGAGCAGTTCTTC
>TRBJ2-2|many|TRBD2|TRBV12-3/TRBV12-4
CASSPGLAGDLTGELFF
TGTGCCAGCAGCCCCGGACTAGCGGGGGACCTCACCGGGGAGCTGTTTTTT
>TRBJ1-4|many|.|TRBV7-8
CASSLGERFEEKLFF
TGTGCCAGCAGCTTAGGGGAGCGGTTTGAGGAAAAACTGTTTTTT
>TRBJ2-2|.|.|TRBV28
CASSFVRLGTGELFF
TGTGCCAGCAGTTTCGTCCGTCTCGGCACCGGGGAGCTGTTTTTT
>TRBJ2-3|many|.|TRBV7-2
CASSNAASQFMYTQYF
TGTGCCAGCAGCAACGCAGCGTCGCAGTTCATGTATACGCAGTATTTT
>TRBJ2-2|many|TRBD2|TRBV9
CASSVGGLAVNTGELFF
TGTGCCAGCAGCGTAGGCGGACTAGCAGTGAACACCGGGGAGCTGTTTTTT
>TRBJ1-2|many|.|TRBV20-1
CSAAKTGGPYGYTF
TGCAGTGCCGCCAAGACGGGGGGCCCCTATGGCTACACCTTC
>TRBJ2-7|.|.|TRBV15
CATGSPGPLIEQYF
TGTGCCACCGGCTCCCCGGGGCCTCTTATAGAGCAGTACTTC
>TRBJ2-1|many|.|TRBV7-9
CASSLAGWEQFF
TGTGCCAGCAGCTTAGCAGGTTGGGAGCAGTTCTTC
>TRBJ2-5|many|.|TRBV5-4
CASSPGAILKETQYF
TGTGCCAGCAGCCCCGGGGCTATTTTGAAAGAGACCCAGTACTTC
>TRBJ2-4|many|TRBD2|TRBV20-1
CSASRTSGGALSKNIQYF
TGCAGTGCTTCCAGGACTAGCGGGGGGGCCTTGTCCAAAAACATTCAGTACTTC
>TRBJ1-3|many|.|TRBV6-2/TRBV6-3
CASSPGYSGNTIYF
TGTGCCAGCAGTCCCGGATACTCTGGAAACACCATATATTTT
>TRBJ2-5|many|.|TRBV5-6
CASSLGPNQETQYF
TGTGCCAGCAGCTTGGGTCCAAACCAAGAGACCCAGTACTTC
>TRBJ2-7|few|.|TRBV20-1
CSARDQRPQDYEQYF
TGCAGTGCTAGAGATCAAAGACCGCAGGACTACGAGCAGTACTTC
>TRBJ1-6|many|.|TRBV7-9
CASSSFNSPLHF
TGTGCCAGCAGCTCCTTCAATTCACCCCTCCACTTT
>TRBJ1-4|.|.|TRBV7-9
CASSPTGATNEKLFF
TGTGCCAGCAGCCCGACGGGGGCAACTAATGAAAAACTGTTTTTT
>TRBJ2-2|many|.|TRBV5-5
CASSLGWGRDTGELFF
TGTGCCAGCAGCTTGGGTTGGGGCAGGGACACCGGGGAGCTGTTTTTT
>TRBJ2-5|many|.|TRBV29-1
CSVTGETYQETQYF
TGCAGCGTTACCGGCGAGACATACCAAGAGACCCAGTACTTC
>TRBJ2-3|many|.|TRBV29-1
CSVEVPLANTQYF
TGCAGCGTTGAAGTCCCCTTGGCGAATACGCAGTATTTT
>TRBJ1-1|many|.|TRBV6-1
CASSTLMGNTEAFF
TGTGCCAGCAGCACTTTAATGGGGAACACTGAAGCTTTCTTT
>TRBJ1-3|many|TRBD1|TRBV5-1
CASHTGGPKLAGNTIYF
TGCGCCAGCCATACAGGGGGTCCTAAGCTTGCTGGAAACACCATATATTTT
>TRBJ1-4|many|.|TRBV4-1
CASSPAGITNEKLFF
TGCGCCAGCAGCCCGGCGGGGATAACTAATGAAAAACTGTTTTTT
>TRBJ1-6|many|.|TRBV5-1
CASSLEGQTYNSPLHF
TGCGCCAGCAGCTTGGAAGGGCAGACTTATAATTCACCCCTCCACTTT
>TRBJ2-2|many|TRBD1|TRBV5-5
CASRTGQWNTGELFF
TGTGCCAGCAGGACGGGACAGTGGAACACCGGGGAGCTGTTTTTT
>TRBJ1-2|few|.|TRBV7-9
CASSHPDRNYGYTF
TGTGCCAGCAGCCACCCTGACAGGAACTATGGCTACACCTTC
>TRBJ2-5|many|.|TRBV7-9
CASSLDQGKQTQYF
TGTGCCAGCAGCTTAGACCAGGGGAAGCAGACCCAGTACTTC
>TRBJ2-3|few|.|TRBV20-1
CSAGLAGEASTDTQYF
TGCAGTGCTGGACTCGCAGGTGAAGCTAGCACAGATACGCAGTATTTT